The text below deals with one T cell receptor (beta chain). Its antigen is unidentified. At the DNA level, this CDR3 is encoded by other sequences in the same sample as well. This entry is derived from a study of cytomegalovirus exposure and HLA in healthy donors. Findings of the study overall: In a later analysis, at a false discovery rate of 0.05, approximately 16,000 TCR beta sequences matched HLA alleles. In a later analysis, several top co-occurrence clusters appeared linked to parvovirus B19, influenza, CMV and Epstein-Barr virus.

Vbeta (60) and Jbeta (13) primers were used in the PCR. How the authors handled the data: A follow-up analysis tallied 73 million or so unique TCR beta chains, approximately 11 million shared. The repertoire was sequenced with immunoSEQ multiplex PCR; TCRdb's copy has only in-frame clones and lacks some. V and J calls and clone size come straight from that table; D and trimming were deduced from the DNA. The sample comprises about 130,000 clones, approximately 85% of which are singletons, and less than 7% rests with the top ten. Trimming removed 3 bases at V and 8 bases at J, with 8 bases between. The CDR3 sequence is 12 residues long. Germline V gene sequence: CDR1 MNHEY, CDR2 SMNVEV (reference sequence).

The chain couples TRBV27 to TRBJ2-1; D gene ambiguous. The source material was PBMCs. The clonotype was recovered from a woman aged 25-40 years in good health and CMV-seropositive. CDR3 sequence: CASSLLGDEQFF. For the CDR3, the DNA is TGTGCCAGCAGTTTGTTGGGCGATGAGCAGTTCTTC.